This TCR beta chain originates from a study of vaccination effects on CD4 cells after COVID-19. Turning to this clone: What it binds is not known.

This table comes from immunoSEQ multiplex PCR, and its TCRdb copy is limited to in-frame clones, with some not included. The sample records about 66,000 clones, 70% to 80% being singletons. Study-wide results and caveats: The vaccine-induced clones of healthy vaccinees included only 1 of 255 that cross-reacted with common cold coronaviruses. Both infection-induced and vaccine-induced clones contracted markedly at late post-vaccination timepoints.

Isolation of CD4+ T cells took place after ten to eleven days of culture. Participants got two doses of BNT162b2 or mRNA-1273 vaccine. Both day 3 and day 7 saw half the medium replaced with IL-2 medium. Trimming shortened V by 4 bases and J by 7 bases, and 10 bases separated the two germline ends. Germline lookup yields CDR1 LNHDA and CDR2 SQIVND (reference sequence). CDR3 length: 12 residues. The chain has TRBV19 and TRBJ1-2; D is ambiguous. This clonotype originated in a human donor who received a COVID-19 vaccine. The material sequenced was CD4+ T cells from PBMCs cultured without peptide, taken after COVID-19 vaccination. CDR3 in amino acids: CASSTGPTGYTF. The CDR3 bases are TGTGCCAGTAGTACCGGGCCAACTGGCTACACCTTC.